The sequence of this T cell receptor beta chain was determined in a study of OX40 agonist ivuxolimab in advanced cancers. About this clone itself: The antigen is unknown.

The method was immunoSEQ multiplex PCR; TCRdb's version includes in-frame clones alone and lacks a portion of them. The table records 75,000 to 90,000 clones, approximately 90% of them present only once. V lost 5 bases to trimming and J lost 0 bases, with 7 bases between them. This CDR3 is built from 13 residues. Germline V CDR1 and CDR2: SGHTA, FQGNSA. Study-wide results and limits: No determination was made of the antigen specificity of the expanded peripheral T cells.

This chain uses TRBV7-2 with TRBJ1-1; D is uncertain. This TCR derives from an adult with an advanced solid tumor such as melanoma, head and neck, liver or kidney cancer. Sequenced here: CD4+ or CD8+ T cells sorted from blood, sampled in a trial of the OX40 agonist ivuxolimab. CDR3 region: CASSPRLNTEAFF. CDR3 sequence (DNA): TGTGCCAGCAGCCCACGGTTGAACACTGAAGCTTTCTTT.